Listed here are 24 T cell receptor beta chains from one sample, sequenced in a study of radiation and T cells in renal cell carcinoma. Regarding time point: blood 4 weeks post-SBRT, at nephrectomy. Treatment noted: 15 Gy SBRT to primary tumor, nephrectomy 4 weeks later. Profiling relied on immunoSEQ multiplex PCR, and the TCRdb table lists in-frame clones only, not all of them. Here the sample spans 140,000 to 150,000 clones, 65% to 90% being singletons. The source was blood, collected from a patient whose treatment included radiotherapy and nephrectomy. These receptors all come from a woman in her forties or fifties with renal cell carcinoma.

This clone was counted only a few times. The chain uses TRBV6-5 and TRBJ2-3, with D possibly being TRBD2 (6 bases). With 7 bases removed from V and 4 bases from J, the gap between germline ends came to 15 bases. The CDR3 has 14 amino acids. Germline-derived CDR1 and CDR2 are MNHEY and SVGAGI. CDR3 amino acids: CASTPPGLSDTQYF. The CDR3 region has the DNA TGTGCCAGCACCCCGCCGGGACTTTCAGATACGCAGTATTTT.

The J gene is TRBJ2-3, the V gene TRBV11-3, with 11 bases aligning to TRBD2. V shed 5 bases, J shed 5 bases, and the junction held 3 bases outside the gene matches. Per the germline V gene, CDR1 is SGHNT and CDR2 is YENEEA. This CDR3 region has 14 residues. CDR3 loop: CASSVSGGGDTQYF. The DNA of the CDR3 is TGTGCCAGCAGCGTTAGCGGGGGGGGAGATACGCAGTATTTT.

J is TRBJ1-5 and V is TRBV2, with unresolved D. Germline values: CDR1 SNHLY, CDR2 FYNNEI. Trimming cost V 7 bases and J 3 bases, with 16 bases left between them. This CDR3 has 15 residues. In DNA form, the CDR3 reads TGTGCCAGCAATCCCCTACGGCCGTCCAATCAGCCCCAGCATTTT. Its protein product is CASNPLRPSNQPQHF.

CDR3 DNA: TGTGCCAGCAGCGCCCACTCCGGGACAGCCACCCTAACGCAGTATTTT. Amino acid sequence: CASSAHSGTATLTQYF. The rearrangement uses TRBV7-8 and TRBJ2-3; 7 positions agree with TRBD1. Germline V lookup: CDR1 SGHVS, CDR2 FQNEAQ. The CDR3 is 16 amino acids. Losses at the gene ends were 5 bases for V and 9 bases for J; bases not matched to a gene: 17.

The J gene is TRBJ2-5, the V gene TRBV9; 8 positions match TRBD1. Germline V gene sequence: CDR1 SGDLS, CDR2 YYNGEE. The CDR3 spans 14 residues. J was trimmed by 6 bases and V by 1 base; bases with no gene match: 5. The DNA of the CDR3 is TGTGCCAGCAGCGTATCTCAGGGGGCAAAGACCCAGTACTTC. It encodes CASSVSQGAKTQYF. Using reference TRBV9 and TRBJ2-5 for the parts outside the CDR3, the full variable domain is DSGVTQTPKHLITATGQRVTLRCSPRSGDLSVYWYQQSLDQGLQFLIQYYNGEERAKGNILERFSAQQFPDLHSELNLSSLELGDSALYFCASSVSQGAKTQYFGPGTRLLVL.

The chain recombines TRBV6-5 with TRBJ1-1; 8 bases map to TRBD1. The junction had 4 bases not matched to a gene; V was cut back by 6 bases and J by 1 base. Germline values: CDR1 MNHEY, CDR2 SVGAGI. This CDR3 has 14 amino acids. The CDR3 sequence is CASSSGTGNTEAFF. The CDR3 region has the DNA TGTGCCAGCAGCTCCGGGACAGGGAACACTGAAGCTTTCTTT.

J is TRBJ1-5 and V is TRBV10-3; D gene ambiguous. This CDR3 region has 12 residues. The ends were cut back, 8 bases at V and 1 base at J, with 6 bases in the middle. Germline loops: CDR1 ENHRY, CDR2 SYGVKD. CDR3 sequence reads: CAIGPSNQPQHF. CDR3 coding DNA: TGTGCCATCGGCCCCAGCAATCAGCCCCAGCATTTT.

The genes are TRBV5-5 and TRBJ1-3; no reliable D call. CDR3 length: 15 residues. Germline-derived CDR1 and CDR2 are SGHKS and YYEKEE (reference sequence). V shed 0 bases and J shed 2 bases, with 9 bases lying between them. The CDR3 here is CASSLGDLTGNTIYF. In DNA form, the CDR3 reads TGTGCCAGCAGCTTGGGAGACCTTACTGGAAACACCATATATTTT.

The CDR3 spells CASSIRVGTEAFF. The CDR3 coding sequence is TGTGCCAGTAGTATACGGGTTGGCACTGAAGCTTTCTTT. This chain links TRBV19 with TRBJ1-1, with D uncertain. The germline V and J ends were trimmed by 2 bases and 4 bases, with 8 bases remaining between them. The CDR3 contains 13 residues. Germline V gene lookup returns CDR1 LNHDA and CDR2 SQIVND (reference sequence).

The chain couples TRBV7-2 to TRBJ1-1; D gene unclear. Germline V gene data show CDR1 as SGHTA and CDR2 as FQGNSA. V was clipped by 6 bases and J by 0 bases, with 8 bases between them. The CDR3 contains 13 residues. The CDR3 DNA is TGTGCCAGCAGTCAAACTATGAACACTGAAGCTTTCTTT. Amino acids: CASSQTMNTEAFF.

As DNA, the CDR3 is TGTGCCAGCAGCCCCGCTAGCGGGGGGGGCACAGATACGCAGTATTTT. It is translated as CASSPASGGGTDTQYF. V gene TRBV7-8 combines with J gene TRBJ2-3; 12 bases line up with TRBD2. The V segment lost 5 bases and the J segment 1 base; nucleotides outside the gene matches: 4. CDR3 size: 16 residues. Germline V gene lookup returns CDR1 SGHVS and CDR2 FQNEAQ.

This clone appeared once. This chain joins TRBV5-1 and TRBJ2-2, with a possible D match to TRBD2 (5 bases). Trimming removed 4 bases from V and 6 bases from J, with 16 bases in between. Germline-derived CDR1 and CDR2 are SGHRS and YFSETQ. The CDR3 extends over 15 amino acids. The CDR3 region is CASSRFGGRAGELFF. The CDR3 bases are TGCGCCAGCAGCCGTTTCGGCGGGCGGGCCGGGGAGCTGTTTTTT.

The rearrangement uses TRBV18 and TRBJ1-1; D unresolved. Germline values: CDR1 KGHSH, CDR2 LQKENI. This CDR3 has 15 residues. V was cut by 1 base and J by 0 bases, with 9 bases left in between. This CDR3 reads CASSPLAGVNTEAFF. Written as DNA, the CDR3 is TGTGCCAGCTCACCACTCGCTGGGGTGAACACTGAAGCTTTCTTT.

The V and J genes are TRBV28 and TRBJ1-2, with D perhaps matching TRBD1 (6 bases). The germline CDR1 and CDR2 sequences are MDHEN and SYDVKM. V was clipped by 6 bases and J by 8 bases, with 19 bases between them. CDR3 length equals 14 residues. The CDR3 DNA sequence: TGTGCCAGCAGCTCCCAGGGGCTGGGTCGGGGCTACACCTTC. Its protein is CASSSQGLGRGYTF.

The gene calls are TRBV29-1 and TRBJ1-3; possibly TRBD1 for D (5 bases). V was shortened by 7 bases and J by 16 bases, with 11 bases between the two germline ends. Germline assignment: CDR1 SQVTM and CDR2 ANQGSEA. CDR3 length equals 8 residues. The chain's CDR3 is CSAGGGYF. The CDR3 coding sequence is TGCAGCGCGGGCGGGGGGTATTTT.

The rearrangement joins TRBV28 to TRBJ1-6; D is possibly TRBD1 (5 bases). V lost 8 bases to trimming and J lost 6 bases, with 14 bases between them. Germline CDR1 is MDHEN and CDR2 is SYDVKM. CDR3 length: 14 residues. CDR3 coding DNA: TGTGCCAGCGCTAATAATGGGGCTAATTCACCCCTCCACTTT. This sequence encodes CASANNGANSPLHF.

This clone came up a few times. The sample holds other DNA sequences that translate to the same CDR3. The gene calls are TRBV5-1 and TRBJ1-1; 7 positions agree with TRBD1. In germline, CDR1 is SGHRS, CDR2 YFSETQ. This CDR3 contains 13 residues. V lost 2 bases, J lost 3 bases, and 1 base stayed unmatched. The CDR3 is CASSLDRDTEAFF. CDR3 nucleotides: TGCGCCAGCAGCTTAGACAGGGACACTGAAGCTTTCTTT.

This clone has only one observation. J is TRBJ1-2 and V is TRBV7-2; D is unresolved. Germline assignment: CDR1 SGHTA and CDR2 FQGNSA. V was pared by 1 base and J by 3 bases, with 12 bases between. CDR3 length equals 15 residues. The CDR3 DNA reads as TGTGCCAGCAGCTTAGAGGCGGGCGTGGACTATGGCTACACCTTC. This sequence encodes CASSLEAGVDYGYTF.

This clone occurred once. The rearrangement joins TRBV2 to TRBJ1-5; 7 nucleotides match TRBD1. The CDR3 is made up of 16 amino acids. Germline CDR1 reads SNHLY; CDR2 reads FYNNEI. Losses at the gene ends were 2 bases for V and 2 bases for J; bases not matched to a gene: 6. In DNA form, the CDR3 reads TGTGCCAGCAGTGAAAACAGGGGAGGCGGCAATCAGCCCCAGCATTTT. Its translation is CASSENRGGGNQPQHF.

Notes on this clone: The same CDR3 can be traced to other DNA sequences in this sample. V and J are TRBV27 and TRBJ2-3; D not resolved. From germline, CDR1 is MNHEY and CDR2 SMNVEV (reference sequence). The V end was cut by 5 bases, the J end by 1 base, with 7 bases between. The CDR3 runs to 13 residues. The CDR3 nucleotides are TGTGCCAGCAGTCCCCGGCGCACAGATACGCAGTATTTT. Translated: CASSPRRTDTQYF.

J is TRBJ1-6 and V is TRBV7-2; no firm D call. V lost 1 base to trimming and J lost 10 bases, with 11 bases between them. The CDR3 is made up of 14 amino acids. CDR1 and CDR2 (germline): SGHTA, FQGNSA. The CDR3 sequence is CASSLEDTASPLHF. The CDR3 DNA reads as TGTGCCAGCAGCTTAGAGGATACAGCCTCACCCCTCCACTTT.

V gene TRBV7-9 combines with J gene TRBJ1-1, with D possibly being TRBD1 (5 bases). V gave up 1 base and J gave up 3 bases, with 12 bases separating them. The CDR3 sequence is 15 residues long. Germline CDR1 SEHNR, CDR2 FQNEAQ (reference sequence). The CDR3, as DNA: TGTGCCAGCAGCTTAGAACGGGGGTGGGACACTGAAGCTTTCTTT. Translated, it gives CASSLERGWDTEAFF.

The CDR3, as DNA: TGTGCCAGCAGCCCCCCTTGGGGAGGAGCCTACAATGAGCAGTTCTTC. Translated: CASSPPWGGAYNEQFF. V gene TRBV7-9 combines with J gene TRBJ2-1; TRBD2 is a possible D gene (6 bases). The V and J ends lost 5 bases and 2 bases respectively, with 16 bases between them. The CDR3 loop spans 16 amino acids. CDR1 and CDR2 (germline): SEHNR, FQNEAQ (reference sequence).

The V gene is TRBV5-6, the J gene TRBJ1-5; D is ambiguous. The CDR3 is made up of 12 amino acids. The germline V and J ends were trimmed by 4 bases and 4 bases, with 6 bases remaining between them. Germline V gene lookup returns CDR1 SGHDT and CDR2 YYEEEE. This CDR3 reads CASSAGNQPQHF. In nucleotides, the CDR3 is TGTGCCAGCAGCGCGGGAAATCAGCCCCAGCATTTT.